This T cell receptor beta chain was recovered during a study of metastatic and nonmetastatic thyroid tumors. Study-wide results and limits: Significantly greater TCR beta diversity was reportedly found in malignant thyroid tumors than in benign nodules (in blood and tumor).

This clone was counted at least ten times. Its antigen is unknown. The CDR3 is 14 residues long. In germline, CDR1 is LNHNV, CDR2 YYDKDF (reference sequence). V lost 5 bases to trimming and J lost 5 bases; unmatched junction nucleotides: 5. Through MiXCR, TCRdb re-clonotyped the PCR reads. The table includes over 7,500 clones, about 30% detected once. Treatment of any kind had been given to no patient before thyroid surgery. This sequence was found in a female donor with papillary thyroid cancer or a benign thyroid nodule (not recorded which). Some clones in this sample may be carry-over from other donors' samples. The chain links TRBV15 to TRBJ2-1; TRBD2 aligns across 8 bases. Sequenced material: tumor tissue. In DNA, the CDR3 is TGTGCCACCAGCCTCAGCGGGAGACACAATGAGCAGTTCTTC. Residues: CATSLSGRHNEQFF.